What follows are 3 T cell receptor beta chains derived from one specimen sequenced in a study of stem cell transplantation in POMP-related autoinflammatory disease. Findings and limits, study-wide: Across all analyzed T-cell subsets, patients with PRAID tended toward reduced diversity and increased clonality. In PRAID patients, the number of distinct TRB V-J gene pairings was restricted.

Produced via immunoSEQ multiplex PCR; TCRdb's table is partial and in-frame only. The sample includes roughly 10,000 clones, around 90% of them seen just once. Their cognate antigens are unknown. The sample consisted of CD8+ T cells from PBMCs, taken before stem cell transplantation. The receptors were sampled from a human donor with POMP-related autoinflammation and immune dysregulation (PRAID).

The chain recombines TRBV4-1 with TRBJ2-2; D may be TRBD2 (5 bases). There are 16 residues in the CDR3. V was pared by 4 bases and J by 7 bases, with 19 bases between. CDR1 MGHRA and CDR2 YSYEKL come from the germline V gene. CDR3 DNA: TGCGCCAGCAGCCCCGGACTGTCGGGCCGTGGCGGGGAGCTGTTTTTT. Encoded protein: CASSPGLSGRGGELFF.

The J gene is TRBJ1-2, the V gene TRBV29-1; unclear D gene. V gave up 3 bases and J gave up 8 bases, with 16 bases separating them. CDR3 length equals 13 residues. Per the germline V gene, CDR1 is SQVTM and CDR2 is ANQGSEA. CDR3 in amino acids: CSVDYVTQEGYTF. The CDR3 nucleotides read TGCAGCGTTGATTACGTGACTCAAGAAGGCTACACCTTC.

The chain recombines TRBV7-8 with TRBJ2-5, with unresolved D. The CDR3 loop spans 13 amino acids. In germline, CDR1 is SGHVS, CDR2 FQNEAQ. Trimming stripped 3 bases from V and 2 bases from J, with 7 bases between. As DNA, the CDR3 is TGTGCCAGCAGCTTTGTGGGGCAAGAGACCCAGTACTTC. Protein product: CASSFVGQETQYF.